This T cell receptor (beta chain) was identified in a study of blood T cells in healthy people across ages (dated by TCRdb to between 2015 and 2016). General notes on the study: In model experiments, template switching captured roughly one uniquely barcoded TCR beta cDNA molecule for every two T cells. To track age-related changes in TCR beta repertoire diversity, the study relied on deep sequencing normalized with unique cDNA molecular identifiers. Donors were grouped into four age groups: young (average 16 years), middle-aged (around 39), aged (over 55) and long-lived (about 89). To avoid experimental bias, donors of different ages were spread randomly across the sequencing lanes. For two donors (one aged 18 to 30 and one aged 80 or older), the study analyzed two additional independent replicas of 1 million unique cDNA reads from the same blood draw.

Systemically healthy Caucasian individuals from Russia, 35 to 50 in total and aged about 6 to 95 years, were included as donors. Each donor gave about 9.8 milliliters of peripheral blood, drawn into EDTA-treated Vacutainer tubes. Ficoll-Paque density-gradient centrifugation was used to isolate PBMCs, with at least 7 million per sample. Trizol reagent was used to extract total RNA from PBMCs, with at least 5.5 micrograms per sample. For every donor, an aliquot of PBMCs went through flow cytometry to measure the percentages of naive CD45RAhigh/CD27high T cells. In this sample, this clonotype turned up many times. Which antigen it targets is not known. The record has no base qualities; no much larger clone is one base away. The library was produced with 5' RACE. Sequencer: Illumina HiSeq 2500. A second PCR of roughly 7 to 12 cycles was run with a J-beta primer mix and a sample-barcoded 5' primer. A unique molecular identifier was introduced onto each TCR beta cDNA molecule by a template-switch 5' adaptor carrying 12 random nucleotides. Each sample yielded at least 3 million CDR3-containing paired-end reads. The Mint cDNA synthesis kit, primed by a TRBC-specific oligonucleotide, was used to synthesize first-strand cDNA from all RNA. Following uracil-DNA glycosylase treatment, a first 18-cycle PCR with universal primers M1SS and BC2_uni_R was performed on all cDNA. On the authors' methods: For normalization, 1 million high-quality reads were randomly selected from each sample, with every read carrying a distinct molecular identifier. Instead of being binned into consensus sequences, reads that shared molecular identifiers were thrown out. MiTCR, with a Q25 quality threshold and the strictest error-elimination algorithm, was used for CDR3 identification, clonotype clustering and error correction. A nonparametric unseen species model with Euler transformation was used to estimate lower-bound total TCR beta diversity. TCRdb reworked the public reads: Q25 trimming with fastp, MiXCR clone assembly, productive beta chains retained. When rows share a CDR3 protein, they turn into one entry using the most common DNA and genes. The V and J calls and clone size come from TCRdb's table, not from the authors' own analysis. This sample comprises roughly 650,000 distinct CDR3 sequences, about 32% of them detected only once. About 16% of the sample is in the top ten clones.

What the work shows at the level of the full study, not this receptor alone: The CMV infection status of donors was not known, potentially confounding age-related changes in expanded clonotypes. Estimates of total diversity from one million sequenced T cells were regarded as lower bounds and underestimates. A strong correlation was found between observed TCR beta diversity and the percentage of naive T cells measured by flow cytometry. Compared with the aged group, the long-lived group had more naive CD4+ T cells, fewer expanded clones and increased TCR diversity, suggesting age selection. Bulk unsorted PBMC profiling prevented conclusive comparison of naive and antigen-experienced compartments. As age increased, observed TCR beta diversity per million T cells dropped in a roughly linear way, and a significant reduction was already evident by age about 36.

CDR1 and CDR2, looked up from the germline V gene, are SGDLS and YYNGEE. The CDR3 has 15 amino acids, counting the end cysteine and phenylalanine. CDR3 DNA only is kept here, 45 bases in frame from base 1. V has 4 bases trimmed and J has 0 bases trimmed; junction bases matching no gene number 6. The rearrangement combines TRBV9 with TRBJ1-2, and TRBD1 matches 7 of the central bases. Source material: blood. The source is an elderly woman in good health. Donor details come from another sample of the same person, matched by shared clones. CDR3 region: CASSPSTGTNYGYTF. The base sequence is TGTGCCAGCAGCCCCTCGACAGGGACTAACTATGGCTACACCTTC.